This T cell receptor beta chain is drawn from a study of beta chain features in type 1 diabetes. This clone was counted a few times. Its target is unknown. Study-wide results and caveats: When Type 1 diabetes patients were examined, their TCRB CDR3s proved moderately but significantly shorter in all four CD4+ subsets.

The isolated RNA, all of it, was reverse transcribed, so expressed TCRB transcripts were what got sequenced. The assay was immunoSEQ multiplex PCR, and TCRdb's table has in-frame clones only and misses some. The table includes 100,000 to 150,000 clones, roughly 17% detected once. The CDR3 contains 13 residues. Germline V CDR1 and CDR2: SGHNT, YYREEE (reference sequence). Trimming took 4 bases from V and 1 from J, leaving 7 bases between them. The source is a man between 18 and 35 years old with type 1 diabetes. The sequencing sample was made of central memory CD4+ T cells from blood. This chain uses TRBV5-4 with TRBJ2-3; D gene ambiguous. The CDR3 sequence: CASSNQGTDTQYF. Here the CDR3 DNA reads TGTGCCAGCAGCAATCAGGGCACAGATACGCAGTATTTT.